This TCR beta chain came from a study of blood T cell repertoires in COVID-19. Overall study: Material from acute and convalescent COVID-19 was sourced from the United States, Italy and Spain. The analysed material was cDNA or gDNA that came from T cells, B-cell-depleted T cells, or PBMCs.

This CDR3 comprises 15 residues. From germline, CDR1 is SNHLY and CDR2 FYNNEI. The V gene end was trimmed by 6 bases and the J gene end by 4 bases; junction bases not matched to a gene: 5. As originally analysed: It was from reference gene primer amplification that nucleated cell counts were estimated. Profiling relied on immunoSEQ multiplex PCR, and the TCRdb table lists in-frame clones only, not all of them. The D gene and trimming were derived from the DNA, and the V and J assignments and clone size from that table. The table records about 260,000 clones, 75% to 90% of them present only once. Input material: peripheral blood. This TCR was sampled from a young man with active or convalescent COVID-19. The genes are TRBV2 and TRBJ2-3; 12 bases agree with TRBD2. The DNA for the CDR3 is TGTGCCAGCAGCTTCCGACTAGCGGGAGCAGATACGCAGTATTTT. This gives the protein CASSFRLAGADTQYF.